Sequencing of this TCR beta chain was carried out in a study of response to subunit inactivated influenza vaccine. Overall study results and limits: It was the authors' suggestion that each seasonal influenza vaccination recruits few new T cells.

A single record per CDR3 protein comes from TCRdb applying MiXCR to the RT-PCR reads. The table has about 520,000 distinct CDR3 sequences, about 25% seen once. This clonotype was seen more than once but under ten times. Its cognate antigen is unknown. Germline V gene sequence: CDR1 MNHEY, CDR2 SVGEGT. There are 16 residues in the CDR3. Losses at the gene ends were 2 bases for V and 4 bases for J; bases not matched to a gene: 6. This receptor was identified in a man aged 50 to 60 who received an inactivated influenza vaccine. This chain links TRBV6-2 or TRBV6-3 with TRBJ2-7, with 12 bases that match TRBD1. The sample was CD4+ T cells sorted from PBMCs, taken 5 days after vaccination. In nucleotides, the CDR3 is TGTGCCAGCAGTTACCCGAGGGACAGGGGGCTATACGAGCAGTACTTC. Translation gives CASSYPRDRGLYEQYF.